These 16 T cell receptor beta chains share one sample of origin, sequenced in a study of blood T cell repertoires in COVID-19. Data came from immunoSEQ multiplex PCR; TCRdb stores just in-frame clones and leaves some out. In the table there are some 300,000 clones, more than 80% of which are singletons. Sequencing was performed on peripheral blood. These receptors originate from a woman aged 50 to 65 with COVID-19, enrolled during active disease.

This sequence joins TRBV9 and TRBJ2-7, with 8 nucleotides matching TRBD2. CDR1 and CDR2 from the germline V gene are SGDLS and YYNGEE. With 4 bases clipped from V and 6 bases from J, the junction kept 9 bases outside the gene matches. The CDR3 covers 14 residues. CDR3 nucleotides: TGTGCCAGCAGCACCGGGGGGGGAAAGCGCGAGCAGTACTTC. Translating gives CASSTGGGKREQYF. Full variable domain (remainder filled in from reference TRBV9 and TRBJ2-7): DSGVTQTPKHLITATGQRVTLRCSPRSGDLSVYWYQQSLDQGLQFLIQYYNGEERAKGNILERFSAQQFPDLHSELNLSSLELGDSALYFCASSTGGGKREQYFGPGTRLTVT.

The chain combines TRBV5-1 with TRBJ1-3, with 9 bases fitting TRBD1. Germline CDR1 reads SGHRS; CDR2 reads YFSETQ. Trimming cost V 3 bases and J 3 bases; bases outside gene matches: 7. CDR3 length: 16 amino acids. CDR3 loop: CASSYQTGGGGNTIYF. As DNA, the CDR3 is TGCGCCAGCAGCTACCAAACAGGGGGCGGTGGAAACACCATATATTTT.

This chain connects TRBV30 to TRBJ2-4, with TRBD1 identical over 8 bases. V shed 6 bases and J 7 bases; nucleotides not matched to a gene: 5. The CDR3 extends over 12 amino acids. CDR1 is GTSNPN, CDR2 SVGIG, per germline (reference sequence). CDR3 DNA: TGTGCCTGTACGGACAGGGCGAACATTCAGTACTTC. Encoded protein: CACTDRANIQYF.

The genes are TRBV13 and TRBJ2-1, with 8 bases fitting TRBD2. Germline loops: CDR1 PRHDT, CDR2 FYEKMQ (reference sequence). The CDR3 is 15 residues long. V trimming: 5 bases; J trimming: 2 bases; junction bases outside the gene matches: 5. CDR3 loop: CASSPTSGPYNEQFF. The CDR3 DNA reads TGTGCCAGCAGCCCAACTAGCGGACCCTACAATGAGCAGTTCTTC.

This chain connects TRBV27 to TRBJ2-3; 8 bases line up with TRBD1. With 5 bases clipped from V and 7 bases from J, the junction kept 8 bases outside the gene matches. CDR3 size: 14 residues. The germline V gene has CDR1 MNHEY and CDR2 SMNVEV (reference sequence). CDR3 amino acids: CASSRDRWANTQYF. CDR3 nucleotide sequence: TGTGCCAGCAGTCGGGACAGGTGGGCGAATACGCAGTATTTT.

This clone is a singleton in its sample. V usage is TRBV18 and J usage is TRBJ2-2; D is ambiguous. The CDR3 has 14 residues. Germline V gene lookup returns CDR1 KGHSH and CDR2 LQKENI. Trimming stripped 5 bases from V and 4 bases from J, with 11 bases between. CDR3 DNA sequence: TGTGCCAGCTCATCCGACTTGCTCACCGGGGAGCTGTTTTTT. It specifies CASSSDLLTGELFF.

The CDR3: CAAAGGPSSYNEQFF. DNA for the CDR3: TGTGCCGCGGCGGGAGGGCCGAGCTCCTACAATGAGCAGTTCTTC. The chain combines TRBV7-9 with TRBJ2-1; 9 bases are a match to TRBD2. The CDR3 runs 15 residues. V was pared by 11 bases and J by 0 bases, with 8 bases of the junction left unmatched. Germline V CDR1 and CDR2: SEHNR, FQNEAQ (reference sequence).

As DNA, the CDR3 is TGTGCCAGTACCTTAAACAGGGTTGGGCGCGGCTACACCTTC. Its translation: CASTLNRVGRGYTF. J is TRBJ1-2 and V is TRBV7-8; maybe TRBD1 (6 bases). The V gene lost 9 bases and the J gene lost 8 bases, with 22 bases spanning the gap. CDR1 and CDR2 (germline): SGHVS, FQNEAQ. The CDR3 extends over 14 amino acids.

This clone was counted a single time. The chain uses TRBV2 and TRBJ1-5, with 10 bases lining up with TRBD1. CDR1 and CDR2 (germline): SNHLY, FYNNEI. The CDR3 consists of 14 residues. With 6 bases clipped from V and 5 bases from J, the junction kept 4 bases outside the gene matches. CDR3 protein: CASSTGQGYQPQHF. The CDR3 DNA sequence: TGTGCCAGCAGCACGGGACAGGGGTATCAGCCCCAGCATTTT.

The rearrangement links TRBV7-2 to TRBJ2-7; D is unclear. The germline gives CDR1 SGHTA, CDR2 FQGNSA. This CDR3 is built from 14 residues. The V gene lost 1 base and the J gene lost 2 bases, with 9 bases spanning the gap. The CDR3 region is CASSLVGGAYEQYF. The CDR3 nucleotides read TGTGCCAGCAGCTTAGTAGGCGGTGCCTACGAGCAGTACTTC.

The rearrangement joins TRBV2 to TRBJ1-6; TRBD1 aligns across 7 bases. The germline CDR1 and CDR2 sequences are SNHLY and FYNNEI. CDR3 length: 15 amino acids. Unmatched junction bases numbered 9, after V lost 3 bases and J lost 10 bases. The CDR3 spells CASSDLRQGGSPLHF. DNA of the CDR3: TGTGCCAGCAGTGATTTACGACAGGGTGGGTCACCCCTCCACTTT.

The chain links TRBV18 to TRBJ2-1, with 10 bases lining up with TRBD1. Germline CDR1 reads KGHSH; CDR2 reads LQKENI. This CDR3 comprises 17 residues. Trimming at V came to 2 bases and at J to 8 bases, leaving 12 bases not matched to a gene. The CDR3, as DNA: TGTGCCAGCTCACCAAACGTGGCCGGGACAGGGGTGGATGAGCAGTTCTTC. It translates to CASSPNVAGTGVDEQFF. The complete variable domain, with remaining parts taken from reference TRBV18 and TRBJ2-1, reads NAGVMQNPRHLVRRRGQEARLRCSPMKGHSHVYWYRQLPEEGLKFMVYLQKENIIDESGMPKERFSAEFPKEGPSILRIQQVVRGDSAAYFCASSPNVAGTGVDEQFFGPGTRLTVL.

The chain employs TRBV6-5 and TRBJ1-5; D possibly corresponds to TRBD1 (5 bases). CDR3 length: 13 residues. Germline-derived CDR1 and CDR2 are MNHEY and SVGAGI. The V and J ends lost 5 bases and 4 bases respectively, with 9 bases between them. In DNA, the CDR3 is TGTGCCAGCAGTCGGACACATAATCAGCCCCAGCATTTT. Translation: CASSRTHNQPQHF.

The gene calls are TRBV7-2 and TRBJ1-2; D not certain. The CDR3 runs to 16 residues. From germline, CDR1 is SGHTA and CDR2 FQGNSA. V was pared by 3 bases and J by 3 bases, with 17 bases between. This CDR3 reads CASSFQSSTDYYGYTF. The CDR3 bases are TGTGCCAGCAGCTTTCAAAGTTCGACTGACTACTATGGCTACACCTTC.

V is TRBV19 and J is TRBJ2-1, with a tentative D call TRBD2 (5 bases). The germline CDR1 and CDR2 sequences are LNHDA and SQIVND (reference sequence). Trimming stripped 7 bases from V and 3 bases from J, with 13 bases between. The CDR3 totals 14 residues. The CDR3 nucleotides read TGTGCCAGTACCGAGGGAAGGGACTACAATGAGCAGTTCTTC. It encodes CASTEGRDYNEQFF.

J is TRBJ2-2 and V is TRBV2, with a possible D match to TRBD1 (5 bases). The germline V gene encodes CDR1 SNHLY and CDR2 FYNNEI. This CDR3 is built from 13 residues. Trimming cost V 2 bases and J 7 bases, with 8 bases left between them. The CDR3 region has the DNA TGTGCCAGCAGTGAAAGGGGCGGCGGGGAGCTGTTTTTT. The encoded protein is CASSERGGGELFF.